The present TCR beta chain was sequenced within a study of T cell responses to AZD1222 COVID-19 vaccine. Assay used: immunoSEQ multiplex PCR; TCRdb lists only in-frame clones, some missing. The sample has 130,000 or so clones, about nine tenths seen once. V lost 4 bases to trimming and J lost 2 bases, with 10 bases between them. Germline V gene data show CDR1 as SGHDT and CDR2 as YYEEEE. This CDR3 is built from 13 residues. General observations from the study: Repertoire sampling happened only post peak T cell response.

About this clone itself: The antigen is undetermined.

Sample: peripheral blood, taken on day 0 of AZD1222 vaccination. This clonotype was sampled from an adult in good health. The V gene is TRBV5-6, the J gene TRBJ2-7; maybe TRBD2 (5 bases). The CDR3 nucleotides read TGTGCCAGCAGCACTCCGGGGACCTACGAGCAGTACTTC. Translating gives CASSTPGTYEQYF.